This T cell receptor (beta chain) was retrieved from a study of blood T cell repertoires in COVID-19. Study details: The United States, Italy and Spain were the sources of the acute and convalescent COVID-19 samples.

The authors' processing: Estimates of nucleated cell counts were drawn from the amplification of reference gene primers. The method was immunoSEQ multiplex PCR; TCRdb's version includes in-frame clones alone and lacks a portion of them. V and J calls plus clone size are reproduced from that table; the DNA served to infer D and trimming. There are over 200,000 clones in the sample; about 89% occur only once, and approximately 9.8% lies in the top ten. The CDR3 has 19 residues. Germline CDR1 and CDR2: SGHNT and YYREEE (reference sequence). The V segment lost 5 bases and the J segment 0 bases; nucleotides outside the gene matches: 18.

The chain recombines TRBV5-4 with TRBJ2-3; 7 bases match TRBD2. Sequenced: peripheral blood. This clonotype was sampled from a middle-aged man who had recovered from COVID-19. CDR3 in DNA: TGTGCCAGCAGTTCCGCGGGAGCGGGGAGACCACTTAGCACAGATACGCAGTATTTT. Its translation is CASSSAGAGRPLSTDTQYF.